A selection of T cell receptor beta chains follows, all from one sample in a study of blood T cells in healthy people across ages. TCRdb reprocessed the 5' RACE reads via MiXCR and lists one record per CDR3 protein. The table has about 1.4 million distinct CDR3 sequences, approximately 59% seen once. Sequencing was performed on blood. These receptors came from a young man in good health. Both conserved end residues are part of each CDR3. The D gene is left open where the match is weak. Size is stated for part of the rows, as once, few or many counts, or as a class when the clone is expanded.

>NA|NA|TRBV11-1|TRBJ2-6
TGTGCCAGCAGACCTCAGGGAACTGGGGCCAACGTCCTGACTTTC
CASRPQGTGANVLTF
>once|TRBD2|TRBV20-1|TRBJ2-2
TGCAGTGCCCTGGGACTAGCGGGAGCAAACGGGGAGCTGTTTTTT
CSALGLAGANGELFF
>NA|NA|TRBV18|TRBJ2-2
TGTGCCAGCTCACCAAGGACCCACACCGGGGAGCTGTTTTTT
CASSPRTHTGELFF
>NA|NA|TRBV20-1|TRBJ1-4
TGCAGTGCTCCCCGGGAACTTAATGAAAAACTGTTTTTT
CSAPRELNEKLFF
>NA|NA|TRBV14|TRBJ2-1
TGTGCCAGCAGCCAAGAAGCAGGTTACTCCTACAATGAGCAGTTCTTC
CASSQEAGYSYNEQFF
>NA|NA|TRBV3-1|TRBJ2-1
TGTGCCGGCAGCCAAGATCGGGACCGGGATGAGCAGTTCTTC
CAGSQDRDRDEQFF
>NA|TRBD1|TRBV5-6|TRBJ2-7
TGTGCCAGCAGACAGGGGGCTAACGAGCAGTACTTC
CASRQGANEQYF
>NA|NA|TRBV5-4|TRBJ2-7
TGTGCCAGCAGCTCCCCGGGACTGGGGGGACGCGAGCAGTACTTC
CASSSPGLGGREQYF
>many|TRBD1|TRBV5-1|TRBJ2-3
TGTGCCAGCAGTCTTGACAGGGCGACAGATACGCAGTATTTT
CASSLDRATDTQYF
>NA|TRBD2|TRBV12-3/TRBV12-4|TRBJ2-1
TGTGCCTCCGCTAGCGGGAGTCTTTATGAGCAGTTCTTC
CASASGSLYEQFF
>NA|NA|TRBV27|TRBJ2-2
TGTGCCAGCAGTGAACTTAGCGCCACCGGGGAGCTGTTTTTT
CASSELSATGELFF
>few|TRBD2|TRBV4-1|TRBJ2-7
TGTGCCAGCAGCCGACTAGCGGGGGGCTACGAGCAGTACTTC
CASSRLAGGYEQYF
>NA|TRBD1|TRBV6-2/TRBV6-3|TRBJ1-5
TGTGCCAGCAGTTCCCGGGACAGCAACCTTTATAGCAATCAGCCCCAGCATTTT
CASSSRDSNLYSNQPQHF